These 15 T cell receptor beta chains share one sample of origin, sequenced in a study of blood T cell repertoires in COVID-19. Generated by immunoSEQ multiplex PCR, the TCRdb table keeps only in-frame clones and is missing some. Of a few hundred thousand clones in the sample, under 85% are singletons; the top ten hold about 2%. Sequenced sample: peripheral blood. Receptor source: a man aged 25-45 years who had recovered from COVID-19.

This clone appeared a single time. The rearrangement joins TRBV5-6 to TRBJ2-7; the D gene is possibly TRBD1 (6 bases). Germline V gene data show CDR1 as SGHDT and CDR2 as YYEEEE. Trimming took 0 bases from V and 2 from J, leaving 12 bases between them. CDR3 length: 15 amino acids. CDR3 coding DNA: TGTGCCAGCAGCTTGGGGAGCAGGGGAGCCTACGAGCAGTACTTC. Encoded protein: CASSLGSRGAYEQYF.

The chain employs TRBV29-1 and TRBJ2-7, with no clear D. CDR3 length: 11 amino acids. Deletions cut 8 bases from V and 5 bases from J, with 13 bases between. Per germline, CDR1 SQVTM and CDR2 ANQGSEA. CDR3 loop: CSPPQADEQYV. CDR3 coding DNA: TGCAGCCCCCCCCAGGCCGACGAGCAGTACGTC.

This clone has a single count. V usage is TRBV2 and J usage is TRBJ2-1, with a weak D call TRBD1 (5 bases). CDR1 and CDR2 (germline): SNHLY, FYNNEI. The V and J ends lost 9 bases and 8 bases respectively, with 11 bases between them. This CDR3 spans 11 amino acids. Written as DNA, the CDR3 is TGTGCCAGTCACAGGAACTATGAGCAGTTCTTC. Its translation is CASHRNYEQFF.

The chain couples TRBV14 to TRBJ1-6; a weak D match, TRBD1 (5 bases). The CDR3 loop spans 16 amino acids. Germline CDR1 and CDR2: SGHDN and FVKESK. Trimming stripped 3 bases from V and 2 bases from J, with 11 bases between. CDR3 nucleotides: TGTGCCAGCAGCCATACCAGGGTAACCTATAATTCACCCCTCCACTTT. It encodes CASSHTRVTYNSPLHF. The full variable domain, in which reference TRBV14 and TRBJ1-6 provide the parts outside the CDR3, is EAGVTQFPSHSVIEKGQTVTLRCDPISGHDNLYWYRRVMGKEIKFLLHFVKESKQDESGMPNNRFLAERTGGTYSTLKVQPAELEDSGVYFCASSHTRVTYNSPLHFGNGTRLTVT.

The chain uses TRBV29-1 and TRBJ1-2; D remains ambiguous. The CDR3 length is 12 residues. In germline, CDR1 is SQVTM, CDR2 ANQGSEA. Trimming shortened V by 3 bases and J by 8 bases, and 13 bases separated the two germline ends. CDR3 in amino acids: CSVERGRRGYTF. CDR3 bases: TGCAGCGTTGAGAGAGGGAGGCGAGGCTACACCTTC. The whole variable domain, remainder taken from reference TRBV29-1 and TRBJ1-2, is SAVISQKPSRDICQRGTSLTIQCQVDSQVTMMFWYRQQPGQSLTLIATANQGSEATYESGFVIDKFPISRPNLTFSTLTVSNMSPEDSSIYLCSVERGRRGYTFGSGTRLTVV.

This chain links TRBV27 with TRBJ1-2; D possibly corresponds to TRBD1 (6 bases). Germline lookup yields CDR1 MNHEY and CDR2 SMNVEV (reference sequence). The CDR3 runs 14 residues. V lost 4 bases and J lost 3, with 12 bases in between. The CDR3, as DNA: TGTGCCAGCAGTTGGACACAGGGCGACTATGGCTACACCTTC. This codes for CASSWTQGDYGYTF.

This chain links TRBV2 with TRBJ2-7, with D hard to call. Germline CDR1 SNHLY, CDR2 FYNNEI. Trimming pared 4 bases from V and 0 bases from J, leaving 22 bases between. The length of the CDR3 is 18 residues. The CDR3 nucleotides read TGTGCCAGCAGTGCTAGATCTAATACAATATCCAGCTCCTACGAGCAGTACTTC. This translates into CASSARSNTISSSYEQYF.

J is TRBJ1-4 and V is TRBV12-3 or TRBV12-4; D remains ambiguous. V lost 2 bases and J lost 5, with 6 bases in between. This CDR3 is 13 amino acids long. CDR3 protein: CASSLSGNEKLFF. The CDR3 nucleotides are TGTGCCAGCAGTTTATCAGGAAATGAAAAACTGTTTTTT.

This chain joins TRBV5-6 and TRBJ1-1; D gene ambiguous. V was pared by 1 base and J by 5 bases, with 9 bases between. The length of the CDR3 is 13 residues. Germline CDR1 and CDR2: SGHDT and YYEEEE. CDR3 nucleotide sequence: TGTGCCAGCAGCTTGTCCCAGTCAACTGAAGCTTTCTTT. It codes for CASSLSQSTEAFF.

The chain employs TRBV4-1 and TRBJ2-3, with a tentative D call TRBD1 (5 bases). The CDR3 has 14 amino acids. V was pared by 5 bases and J by 2 bases, with 11 bases between. Germline CDR1 MGHRA, CDR2 YSYEKL. CDR3 in amino acids: CASSFTGDTDTQYF. In DNA form, the CDR3 reads TGCGCCAGCAGCTTCACAGGAGACACAGATACGCAGTATTTT.

In its sample, this clone was seen once. The V gene is TRBV28, the J gene TRBJ1-2; 10 bases are a match to TRBD1. Germline-derived CDR1 and CDR2 are MDHEN and SYDVKM. J gave up 2 bases and V 5 bases, and 5 bases lay outside the gene matches. The CDR3 spans 15 residues. This chain's CDR3 is CASSRSTGGNYGYTF. CDR3 coding DNA: TGTGCCAGCAGTCGGTCGACAGGGGGCAACTATGGCTACACCTTC.

The sample holds one count of this clone. The chain couples TRBV2 to TRBJ2-3; weak D call: TRBD1 (6 bases). Germline V gene lookup returns CDR1 SNHLY and CDR2 FYNNEI. Trimming shortened V by 9 bases and J by 2 bases, and 18 bases separated the two germline ends. This CDR3 has 15 amino acids. The CDR3 DNA reads TGTGCCAGTGAGGGGACAATTCTAGCCACAGATACGCAGTATTTT. It specifies CASEGTILATDTQYF. Using reference TRBV2 and TRBJ2-3 for the parts outside the CDR3, the full variable domain is EPEVTQTPSHQVTQMGQEVILRCVPISNHLYFYWYRQILGQKVEFLVSFYNNEISEKSEIFDDQFSVERPDGSNFTLKIRSTKLEDSAMYFCASEGTILATDTQYFGPGTRLTVL.

The chain links TRBV5-8 to TRBJ2-1, with 8 bases that match TRBD2. Germline V gene sequence: CDR1 SGHTS, CDR2 YDEGEE. This CDR3 spans 15 amino acids. The V and J ends lost 4 bases and 7 bases, in that order; junction bases with no gene match: 10. The CDR3 DNA is TGTGCCAGCAGCCCGGGACTAGGGTGGCAAAATGAGCAGTTCTTC. Translating it yields CASSPGLGWQNEQFF.

This sequence joins TRBV9 and TRBJ1-4, with a tentative D call TRBD1 (6 bases). With 4 bases removed from V and 7 bases from J, the gap between germline ends came to 14 bases. Germline V lookup: CDR1 SGDLS, CDR2 YYNGEE. This CDR3 is 14 amino acids long. The CDR3 sequence is CASSSGGGSEKLFF. The CDR3 nucleotides read TGTGCCAGCAGCAGCGGGGGGGGCAGTGAAAAACTGTTTTTT.

This clone has just one count. J is TRBJ2-3 and V is TRBV4-1, with 8 bases identical to TRBD1. This CDR3 is 18 amino acids long. Germline assignment: CDR1 MGHRA and CDR2 YSYEKL. V lost 3 bases to trimming and J lost 5 bases; unmatched junction nucleotides: 16. CDR3 nucleotide sequence: TGCGCCAGCAGCCAGCGGGGCAACCGGGACAGGCCTCGAGATACGCAGTATTTT. It is translated as CASSQRGNRDRPRDTQYF.